One and the same sample provided the 16 T cell receptor beta chains below, sequenced in a study of blood T cells in healthy people across ages. The authors ran a second PCR of roughly 6 to 12 cycles using a sample-barcoded 5' primer and a J-beta primer mix. TCRdb recomputed calls from the 5' RACE reads with MiXCR, one row per CDR3 protein. The sample shows 1.5 million to 2 million distinct CDR3 sequences, approximately 39% of them seen only once. Sequencing input: blood. The receptors shown here come from a human donor in good health.

The table lists this clonotype with a few counts. The chain is built from TRBV29-1 and TRBJ2-1, with D uncertain. Trimming removed 4 bases from V and 0 bases from J, with 10 bases in between. CDR1 is SQVTM and CDR2 is ANQGSEA in the germline V gene. CDR3 length: 14 amino acids. CDR3 nucleotides: TGCAGCGTTGTTATACAGAACTCCTACAATGAGCAGTTCTTC. This codes for CSVVIQNSYNEQFF.

The chain combines TRBV24-1 with TRBJ2-1; 13 bases are shared with TRBD2. The CDR3 totals 19 residues. V trimming: 3 bases; J trimming: 0 bases; junction bases outside the gene matches: 7. CDR1 and CDR2 from the germline V gene are KGHDR and SFDVKD. DNA of the CDR3: TGTGCCACCAGTGATCCTACTAGCGGGGGGGCCAGCTCCTACAATGAGCAGTTCTTC. Translating gives CATSDPTSGGASSYNEQFF.

This clonotype was observed a handful of times. The chain uses TRBV29-1 and TRBJ2-1; D is ambiguous. Germline values: CDR1 SQVTM, CDR2 ANQGSEA. This CDR3 has 13 residues. Trimming left V 5 bases short and J 1 base short, with 9 bases between. This CDR3 reads CSVFGLSYNEQFF. CDR3 DNA sequence: TGCAGCGTTTTCGGCCTTTCCTACAATGAGCAGTTCTTC.

This rearrangement joins TRBV7-2 to TRBJ2-1; D ambiguous. The end of the DNA fits TRBJ2-7 better, so the J call may be wrong. The CDR3 is 13 residues long. Germline V lookup: CDR1 SGHTA, CDR2 FQGNSA. The CDR3, as DNA: TGTGCCAGCAGCTTAAGACAAGAGCGAGAGCAGTACTTC. Amino acid sequence: CASSLRQEREQYF.

The genes are TRBV9 and TRBJ2-3; TRBD2 aligns across 8 bases. V was clipped by 3 bases and J by 4 bases; unmatched bases: 4. This CDR3 is 14 amino acids long. Germline V gene data show CDR1 as SGDLS and CDR2 as YYNGEE. This CDR3 reads CASSAVTSADTQYF. The CDR3 DNA is TGTGCCAGCAGCGCCGTGACTAGCGCAGATACGCAGTATTTT.

The chain couples TRBV20-1 to TRBJ1-3; D not certain. CDR3 size: 16 residues. Deletions cut 0 bases from V and 5 bases from J, with 17 bases between. In germline, CDR1 is DFQATT, CDR2 SNEGSKA (reference sequence). For the CDR3, the DNA is TGCAGTGCTAGAGATATGAGGGCGTGGGCAAGAAACACCATATATTTT. Residues: CSARDMRAWARNTIYF.

The CDR3 loop is CARGGGVGYTF. CDR3 DNA: TGTGCCAGGGGAGGGGGCGTTGGCTACACCTTC. The chain has TRBV7-2 and TRBJ1-2, with 7 bases aligning to TRBD1. V lost 9 bases to trimming and J lost 7 bases; unmatched junction nucleotides: 5. This CDR3 is 11 amino acids long. Germline V CDR1 and CDR2: SGHTA, FQGNSA.

The chain has TRBV5-8 and TRBJ2-3; 8 bases match TRBD2. The V segment lost 6 bases and the J segment 1 base; nucleotides outside the gene matches: 16. The length of the CDR3 is 18 residues. Germline assignment: CDR1 SGHTS and CDR2 YDEGEE. The DNA for the CDR3 is TGTGCCAGCACCCTGATCCCGGGGGGGGCATTGGGCACAGATACGCAGTATTTT. This translates into CASTLIPGGALGTDTQYF. Full variable domain (outside the CDR3, taken from reference TRBV5-8 and TRBJ2-3): EAGVTQSPTHLIKTRGQQATLRCSPISGHTSVYWYQQALGLGLQFLLWYDEGEERNRGNFPPRFSGRQFPNYSSELNVNALELEDSALYLCASTLIPGGALGTDTQYFGPGTRLTVL.

This chain connects TRBV6-2 or TRBV6-3 to TRBJ2-1; D possibly corresponds to TRBD2 (5 bases). Germline lookup yields CDR1 MNHEY and CDR2 SVGEGT. V was cut by 10 bases and J by 0 bases, with 16 bases left in between. The CDR3 length is 15 residues. Written as DNA, the CDR3 is TGTGCCACGTCTCTTAGCGTTCCCTCCTACAATGAGCAGTTCTTC. This gives the protein CATSLSVPSYNEQFF.

The chain recombines TRBV6-1 with TRBJ1-4; 9 bases agree with TRBD1. The CDR3 runs 21 residues. The germline V gene has CDR1 MNHNS and CDR2 SASEGT. V shed 5 bases, J shed 0 bases, and the junction held 19 bases outside the gene matches. CDR3 nucleotide sequence: TGTGCCAGCAGTAAACAGACACCGGACAGGGGCTTACAGCCAACTAATGAAAAACTGTTTTTT. Protein product: CASSKQTPDRGLQPTNEKLFF.

This clonotype has only a few counts. The gene calls are TRBV29-1 and TRBJ2-1, with D perhaps matching TRBD1 (6 bases). Trimming took 6 bases from V and 2 from J, leaving 17 bases between them. Germline loops: CDR1 SQVTM, CDR2 ANQGSEA. The CDR3 extends over 15 amino acids. The DNA of the CDR3 is TGCAGCGTGAAAAACAGGGCGCGGACCTACAATGAGCAGTTCTTC. Residues: CSVKNRARTYNEQFF.

The genes are TRBV28 and TRBJ2-3; 7 bases align to TRBD1. The CDR3 spans 14 residues. After removal of 6 bases from V and 7 bases from J, the junction contained 10 bases not matched to a gene. Germline CDR1 is MDHEN and CDR2 is SYDVKM. CDR3 amino acids: CASRSGTVGYTQYF. For the CDR3, the DNA is TGTGCCAGCAGGTCGGGGACAGTAGGTTATACGCAGTATTTT.

J is TRBJ2-3 and V is TRBV7-2; 11 bases line up with TRBD2. The junction had 8 bases not matched to a gene; V was cut back by 5 bases and J by 4 bases. The CDR3 has 16 amino acids. Germline loops: CDR1 SGHTA, CDR2 FQGNSA. CDR3 nucleotide sequence: TGTGCCAGCAGCCCGGATAGCGGGGGGGCCTCAGATACGCAGTATTTT. Protein sequence: CASSPDSGGASDTQYF.

The V and J genes are TRBV4-1 and TRBJ1-2, with no clear D. CDR1 and CDR2 (germline): MGHRA, YSYEKL. This CDR3 comprises 15 residues. Deletions cut 1 base from V and 3 bases from J, with 12 bases between. CDR3 protein: CASSQVRTGYYGYTF. The DNA of the CDR3 is TGCGCCAGCAGCCAAGTCCGAACGGGGTACTATGGCTACACCTTC.

The gene calls are TRBV6-5 and TRBJ2-7; the match to TRBD2 covers 8 bases. Unmatched junction bases numbered 5, after V lost 0 bases and J lost 7 bases. CDR3 size: 14 residues. CDR1 and CDR2 (germline): MNHEY, SVGAGI. CDR3 sequence (DNA): TGTGCCAGCAGTTACTCGACTAGCGCCCTGGAGCAGTACTTC. Residues: CASSYSTSALEQYF.

This clonotype has ten or more counts. CDR3 DNA sequence: TGTGCCAGCAGCCCGGGACAGTATAGCAATCAGCCCCAGCATTTT. It encodes CASSPGQYSNQPQHF. This sequence joins TRBV7-6 and TRBJ1-5; 7 positions agree with TRBD1. The ends lost 5 bases at V and 0 bases at J; junction bases unmatched: 4. CDR3 length equals 15 residues. Germline CDR1 reads SGHVS; CDR2 reads FNYEAQ.